This T cell receptor beta chain was documented in a study of OX40 agonist ivuxolimab in advanced cancers. Produced via immunoSEQ multiplex PCR; TCRdb's table is partial and in-frame only. The table has tens of thousands of clones, about nine tenths seen once. The V end lost 6 bases, the J end lost 1 base, and 10 bases lay between the germline ends. The CDR3 contains 14 residues. Germline-derived CDR1 and CDR2 are MNHEY and SVGAGI. The rearrangement links TRBV6-5 to TRBJ1-3, with D unresolved. The specimen was CD4+ or CD8+ T cells sorted from blood, collected in a trial of the OX40 agonist ivuxolimab. This TCR was recovered from an adult with an advanced solid tumor such as melanoma, head and neck, liver or kidney cancer. The CDR3 nucleotides read TGTGCCAGCAGACCGTGGACGTCTGGAAACACCATATATTTT. Translation: CASRPWTSGNTIYF.